The 30 T cell receptor beta chains presented below share a single source sample, sequenced in a study of CXCR3-negative and CXCR3-positive naive CD8 T cells. The authors made the TRB cDNA libraries by 5' RACE using UMI labels. Using the 5' RACE reads, TCRdb records one entry per CDR3 protein without DNA. The sample totals 60,000 or so distinct CDR3 sequences; its top ten clones hold 20% to 25%. Sequencing was performed on memory CD8+ T cells from blood. These receptors all stem from a human donor in good health. Some clones in this sample may be carry-over from other donors' samples.

The chain joins TRBV4-1 to TRBJ1-5; TCRdb's D call of TRBD1 is untestable without DNA. The CDR3 loop spans 16 amino acids. Germline loops: CDR1 MGHRA, CDR2 YSYEKL. The chain's CDR3 is CASSQTTGTGNQPQHF.

J is TRBJ2-5 and V is TRBV27. The germline CDR1 and CDR2 sequences are MNHEY and SMNVEV (reference sequence). The CDR3 is 15 residues long. CDR3: CASSSSANPQETQYF.

The chain is built from TRBV12-3 or TRBV12-4 and TRBJ1-4; TCRdb's D gene call, TRBD1, goes unchecked for lack of DNA. This CDR3 region has 19 residues. The CDR3 sequence: CASSFSLPGTATTNEKLFF.

The rearrangement links TRBV6-6 to TRBJ2-3; with no DNA, the TCRdb D assignment of TRBD1 cannot be verified. Looked up from germline, CDR1 is MNHNY and CDR2 is SVGAGI (reference sequence). The CDR3 runs 13 residues. The CDR3 loop is CASTTTGADTQYF.

J is TRBJ2-2 and V is TRBV7-6. CDR3 size: 17 residues. CDR1 is SGHVS, CDR2 FNYEAQ, per germline. The CDR3 spells CASSLEVIRLSTGELFF.

The chain links TRBV7-8 to TRBJ2-2. The CDR3 has 16 residues. Germline CDR1 and CDR2: SGHVS and FQNEAQ. The CDR3 spells CASSLAIRGLTGELFF.

V usage is TRBV5-5 and J usage is TRBJ2-7. CDR3 length equals 15 residues. Looked up from germline, CDR1 is SGHKS and CDR2 is YYEKEE (reference sequence). Here the CDR3 reads CASSSDSLSAYEQYF.

The CDR3 spells CSASFPMVGKLFF. The V and J genes are TRBV20-1 and TRBJ1-4. Germline CDR1 and CDR2: DFQATT and SNEGSKA (reference sequence). CDR3 size: 13 residues.

The chain combines TRBV7-9 with TRBJ2-7; TCRdb's D gene call, TRBD1, goes unchecked for lack of DNA. The CDR3 is 15 residues long. CDR1 SEHNR and CDR2 FQNEAQ come from the germline V gene (reference sequence). The CDR3: CASSDPDRYSYEQYF.

This chain connects TRBV5-5 to TRBJ2-1. There are 15 residues in the CDR3. The germline V gene has CDR1 SGHKS and CDR2 YYEKEE (reference sequence). The CDR3 is CASSLWLGLNNEQFF.

This chain connects TRBV2 to TRBJ1-1; TCRdb names TRBD1, which stays unverified in the absence of DNA. The CDR3 sequence is 13 residues long. Germline lookup yields CDR1 SNHLY and CDR2 FYNNEI. The CDR3 protein is CASSRDMNTEAFF.

The chain employs TRBV5-1 and TRBJ1-1. CDR3 size: 12 residues. Germline assignment: CDR1 SGHRS and CDR2 YFSETQ. The CDR3: CASSSRNTEAFF.

The J gene is TRBJ2-1, the V gene TRBV20-1; TCRdb selects TRBD2, and the lack of DNA leaves this call unchecked. The CDR3 has 15 amino acids. Germline-derived CDR1 and CDR2 are DFQATT and SNEGSKA (reference sequence). CDR3 protein: CSAREQTGLGDEQFF.

This chain joins TRBV29-1 and TRBJ2-1; TCRdb names TRBD1, which stays unverified in the absence of DNA. CDR1 is SQVTM, CDR2 ANQGSEA, per germline. The CDR3 totals 14 residues. The CDR3 is CSASGWTPGGEQFF.

By frequency, this clonotype is medium-sized. The chain combines TRBV20-1 with TRBJ2-7; the D gene TCRdb calls, TRBD2, cannot be checked with no DNA. Germline-derived CDR1 and CDR2 are DFQATT and SNEGSKA (reference sequence). The CDR3 length is 12 residues. The CDR3: CSASLAEYEQYF.

The chain links TRBV29-1 to TRBJ2-2; with no DNA, the TCRdb D assignment of TRBD1 cannot be verified. The CDR3 spans 15 residues. Germline lookup yields CDR1 SQVTM and CDR2 ANQGSEA. The CDR3 spells CSVGDSGQGARELFF.

The rearrangement uses TRBV4-1 and TRBJ1-6; lacking DNA, the TRBD1 call made by TCRdb goes unchecked. CDR3 length: 13 residues. The V gene's germline CDR1 is MGHRA and CDR2 YSYEKL. The CDR3 spells CASSQSGGSPLHF.

This chain connects TRBV29-1 to TRBJ2-7. Germline assignment: CDR1 SQVTM and CDR2 ANQGSEA. CDR3 length equals 12 residues. The CDR3 is CSVVRENYEQYF.

The chain has TRBV4-3 and TRBJ2-7. Looked up from germline, CDR1 is LGHNA and CDR2 is YSLEER. The CDR3 covers 16 residues. CDR3 sequence: CASSQDGSGSSYEQYF.

The rearrangement joins TRBV28 to TRBJ2-1; TCRdb indicates TRBD1, and absent DNA this call remains unverified. The germline gives CDR1 MDHEN, CDR2 SYDVKM. The CDR3 runs 14 residues. The CDR3 sequence is CASSPGQINNEQFF.

The rearrangement links TRBV12-3 or TRBV12-4 to TRBJ2-4; the TCRdb call, TRBD1, lacks DNA for checking. CDR3 length: 14 amino acids. The CDR3 spells CASSPQGVGNIQYF.

The rearrangement links TRBV20-1 to TRBJ2-1; TCRdb's D gene call, TRBD2, goes unchecked for lack of DNA. In germline, CDR1 is DFQATT, CDR2 SNEGSKA (reference sequence). This CDR3 spans 13 amino acids. The CDR3 loop is CSARGLYHNEQFF.

The rearrangement uses TRBV7-6 and TRBJ1-1; the TCRdb D gene call, TRBD1, has no DNA to confirm it. This CDR3 spans 17 amino acids. CDR1 is SGHVS and CDR2 is FNYEAQ in the germline V gene. The CDR3 is CASSLEPPGAGNTEAFF.

This chain uses TRBV20-1 with TRBJ1-2; TCRdb selects TRBD1, and the lack of DNA leaves this call unchecked. Germline-derived CDR1 and CDR2 are DFQATT and SNEGSKA (reference sequence). The CDR3 contains 12 residues. CDR3 loop: CSARDRDYGYTF.

The chain employs TRBV29-1 and TRBJ2-7. From germline, CDR1 is SQVTM and CDR2 ANQGSEA. The CDR3 contains 11 residues. The CDR3 sequence: CSVDMDYEQYF.

V and J are TRBV29-1 and TRBJ2-1. The germline gives CDR1 SQVTM, CDR2 ANQGSEA. CDR3 length equals 13 residues. The CDR3 region is CSVELWGYNEQFF.

V usage is TRBV4-1 and J usage is TRBJ2-3; the TRBD1 assignment by TCRdb is unverifiable without DNA. The CDR3 has 13 amino acids. Germline V CDR1 and CDR2: MGHRA, YSYEKL. The CDR3 sequence is CASSQGRGDTQYF.

This rearrangement joins TRBV20-1 to TRBJ1-2. The CDR3 spans 15 residues. Germline assignment: CDR1 DFQATT and CDR2 SNEGSKA (reference sequence). The CDR3: CSARVGLQALYGYTF.

V is TRBV19 and J is TRBJ2-6. CDR3 length: 14 residues. Germline values: CDR1 LNHDA, CDR2 SQIVND (reference sequence). This CDR3 is CASSTASGANVLTF.

This CDR3 is CASSQGQVLSGNTIYF. The chain has TRBV5-1 and TRBJ1-3; TCRdb's D call, TRBD1, is unchecked because there is no DNA. Germline values: CDR1 SGHRS, CDR2 YFSETQ. The CDR3 consists of 16 residues.